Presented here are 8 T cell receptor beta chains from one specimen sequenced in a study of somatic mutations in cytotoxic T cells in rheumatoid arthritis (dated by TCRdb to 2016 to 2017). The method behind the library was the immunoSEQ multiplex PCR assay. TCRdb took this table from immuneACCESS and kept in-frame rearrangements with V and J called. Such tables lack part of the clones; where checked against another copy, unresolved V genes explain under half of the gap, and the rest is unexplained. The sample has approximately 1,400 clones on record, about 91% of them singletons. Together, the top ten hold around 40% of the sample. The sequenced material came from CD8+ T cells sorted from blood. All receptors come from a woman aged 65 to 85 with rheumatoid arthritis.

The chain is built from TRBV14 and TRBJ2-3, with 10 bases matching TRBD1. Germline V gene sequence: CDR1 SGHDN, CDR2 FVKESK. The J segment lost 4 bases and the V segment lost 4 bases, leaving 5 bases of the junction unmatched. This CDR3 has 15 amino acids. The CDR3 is CASSPGQGPPDTQYF. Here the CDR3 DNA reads TGTGCCAGCAGCCCGGGACAGGGGCCTCCAGATACGCAGTATTTT. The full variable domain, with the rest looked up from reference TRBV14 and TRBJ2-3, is EAGVTQFPSHSVIEKGQTVTLRCDPISGHDNLYWYRRVMGKEIKFLLHFVKESKQDESGMPNNRFLAERTGGTYSTLKVQPAELEDSGVYFCASSPGQGPPDTQYFGPGTRLTVL.

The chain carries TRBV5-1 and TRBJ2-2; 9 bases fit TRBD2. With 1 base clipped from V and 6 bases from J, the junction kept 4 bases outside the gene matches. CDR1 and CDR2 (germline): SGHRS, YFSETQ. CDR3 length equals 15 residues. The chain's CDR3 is CASSLIAGVAGELFF. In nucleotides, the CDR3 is TGCGCCAGCAGCTTGATAGCGGGAGTGGCCGGGGAGCTGTTTTTT.

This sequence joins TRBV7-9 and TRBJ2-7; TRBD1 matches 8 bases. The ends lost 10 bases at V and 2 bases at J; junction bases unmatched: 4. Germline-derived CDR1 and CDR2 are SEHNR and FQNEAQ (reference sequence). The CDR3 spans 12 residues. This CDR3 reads CATDRAPYEQYF. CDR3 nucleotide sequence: TGTGCCACGGACAGGGCACCCTACGAGCAGTACTTC.

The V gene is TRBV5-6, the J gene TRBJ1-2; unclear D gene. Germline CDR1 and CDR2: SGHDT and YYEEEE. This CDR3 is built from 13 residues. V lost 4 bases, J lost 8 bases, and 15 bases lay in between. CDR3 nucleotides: TGTGCCAGCAGCCCGGGTGGGAGTAGCGGCTACACCTTC. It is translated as CASSPGGSSGYTF.

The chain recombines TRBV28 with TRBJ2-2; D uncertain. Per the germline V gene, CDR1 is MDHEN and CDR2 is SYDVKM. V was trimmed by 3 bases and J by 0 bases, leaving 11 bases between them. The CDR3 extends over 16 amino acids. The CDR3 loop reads CASSFRHEANTGELFF. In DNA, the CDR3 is TGTGCCAGCAGTTTCCGACATGAAGCGAACACCGGGGAGCTGTTTTTT.

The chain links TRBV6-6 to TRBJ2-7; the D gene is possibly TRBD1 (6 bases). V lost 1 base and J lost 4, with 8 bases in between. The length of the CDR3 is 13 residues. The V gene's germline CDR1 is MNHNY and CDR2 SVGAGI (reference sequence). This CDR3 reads CASSYLGAYEQYF. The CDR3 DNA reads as TGTGCCAGCAGTTACTTGGGGGCGTACGAGCAGTACTTC.

CDR3 in amino acids: CASSWGVSSYNEQFF. In DNA form, the CDR3 reads TGTGCCAGCAGCTGGGGGGTAAGCTCCTACAATGAGCAGTTCTTC. The gene calls are TRBV7-6 and TRBJ2-1; possible D gene TRBD2, 6 bases. V lost 4 bases and J lost 0, with 10 bases in between. The germline V gene has CDR1 SGHVS and CDR2 FNYEAQ. This CDR3 spans 15 amino acids. Drawing the rest from reference TRBV7-6 and TRBJ2-1, the complete variable domain is GAGVSQSPRYKVTKRGQDVALRCDPISGHVSLYWYRQALGQGPEFLTYFNYEAQQDKSGLPNDRFSAERPEGSISTLTIQRTEQRDSAMYRCASSWGVSSYNEQFFGPGTRLTVL.

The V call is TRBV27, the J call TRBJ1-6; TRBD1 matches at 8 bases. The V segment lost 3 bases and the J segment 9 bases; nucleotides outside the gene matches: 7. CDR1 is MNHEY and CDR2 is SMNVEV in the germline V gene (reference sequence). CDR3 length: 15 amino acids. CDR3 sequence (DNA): TGTGCCAGCAGTTTCCTCCAGGGGGCAGGTTCACCCCTCCACTTT. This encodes CASSFLQGAGSPLHF.